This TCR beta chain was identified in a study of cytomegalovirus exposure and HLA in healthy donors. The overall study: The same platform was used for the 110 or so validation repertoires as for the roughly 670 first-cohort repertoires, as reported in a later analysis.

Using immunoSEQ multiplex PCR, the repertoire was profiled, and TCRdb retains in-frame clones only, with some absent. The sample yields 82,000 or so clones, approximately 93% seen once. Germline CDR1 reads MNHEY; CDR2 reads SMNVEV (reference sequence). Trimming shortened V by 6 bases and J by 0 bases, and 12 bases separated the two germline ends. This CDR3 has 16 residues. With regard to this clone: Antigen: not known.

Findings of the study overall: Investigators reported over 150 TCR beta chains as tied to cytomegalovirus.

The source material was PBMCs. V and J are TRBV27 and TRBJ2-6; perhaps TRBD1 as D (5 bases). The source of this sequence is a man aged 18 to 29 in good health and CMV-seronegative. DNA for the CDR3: TGTGCCAGCAGGAACAGGAATAGCTCTGGGGCCAACGTCCTGACTTTC. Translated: CASRNRNSSGANVLTF. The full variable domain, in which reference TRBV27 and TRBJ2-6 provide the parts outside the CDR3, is EAQVTQNPRYLITVTGKKLTVTCSQNMNHEYMSWYRQDPGLGLRQIYYSMNVEVTDKGDVPEGYKVSRKEKRNFPLILESPSPNQTSLYFCASRNRNSSGANVLTFGAGSRLTVL.